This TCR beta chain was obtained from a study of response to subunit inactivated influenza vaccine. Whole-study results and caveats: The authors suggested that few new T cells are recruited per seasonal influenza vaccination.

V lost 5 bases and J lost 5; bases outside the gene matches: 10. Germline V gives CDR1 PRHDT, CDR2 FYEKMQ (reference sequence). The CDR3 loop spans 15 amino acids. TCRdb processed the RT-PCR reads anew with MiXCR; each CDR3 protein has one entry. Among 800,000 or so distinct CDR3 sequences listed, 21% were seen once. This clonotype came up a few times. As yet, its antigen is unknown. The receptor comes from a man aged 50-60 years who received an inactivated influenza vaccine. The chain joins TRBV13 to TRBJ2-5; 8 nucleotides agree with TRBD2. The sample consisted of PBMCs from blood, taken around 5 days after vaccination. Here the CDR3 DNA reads TGTGCCAGCAGCCCCCGGACTAGCCGGGGCGAGACCCAGTACTTC. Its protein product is CASSPRTSRGETQYF. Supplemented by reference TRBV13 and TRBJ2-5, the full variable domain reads AAGVIQSPRHLIKEKRETATLKCYPIPRHDTVYWYQQGPGQDPQFLISFYEKMQSDKGSIPDRFSAQQFSDYHSELNMSSLELGDSALYFCASSPRTSRGETQYFGPGTRLLVL.